The clone carrying this TCR beta chain was seen many times. The antigen is undetermined. Via MiXCR, TCRdb re-called the multiplex PCR reads, giving one row per CDR3 protein. The sample contains approximately 170,000 distinct CDR3 sequences, roughly a third of which appear only once. Samples came from axillary lymph nodes draining the breast cancer. This sample was taken from a study of breast tumors, draining lymph nodes, adjacent tissues. Study-level findings and limits: Luminal-like breast cancer showed significantly higher tumor–nontumor repertoire similarity than basal-like. Most tumor T cells seemingly derive from lymph node, then expand in tumor. Tumors had less TCR diversity than lymph nodes, more than nontumor tissue. The lymph node origin of tumor T cells was framed as consistent with a hypothesis, not demonstrated.

V gave up 4 bases and J gave up 7 bases; unmatched junction bases: 4. From germline, CDR1 is DFQATT and CDR2 SNEGSKA (reference sequence). This CDR3 has 13 amino acids. This TCR was recovered from a female donor with breast cancer. Some clones in this sample may be carry-over from other donors' samples. The sequencing sample was made of axillary lymph node tissue. This chain links TRBV20-1 with TRBJ1-2; 12 nucleotides match TRBD1. The CDR3 spells CSAMGQGAGGYTF. CDR3 DNA sequence: TGCAGTGCTATGGGACAGGGGGCTGGTGGCTACACCTTC.